This TCR beta chain was retrieved from a study of blood T cell repertoires in COVID-19. The protocol was immunoSEQ multiplex PCR, while the TCRdb copy is restricted to in-frame clones and leaves out a portion. The repertoire holds roughly 120,000 clones, over 80% seen once, with roughly 1.8% in the top ten. Germline values: CDR1 MDHEN, CDR2 SYDVKM. The CDR3 has 15 amino acids. Deletions cut 6 bases from V and 8 bases from J, with 21 bases between. Sequencing input: peripheral blood. The V and J genes are TRBV28 and TRBJ2-3; possibly TRBD1 for D (7 bases). The TCR originated in a man between 65 and 79 years old with acute or convalescent COVID-19. The CDR3 nucleotides read TGTGCCAGCAGCCTGACAGGGACGATGGGAGGTACGCAGTATTTT. It codes for CASSLTGTMGGTQYF.